The rows below give T cell receptor beta chains drawn from one sample of a study of cytotoxic CD8 clonotypes in ibrutinib-treated CLL. Produced via immunoSEQ multiplex PCR; TCRdb's table is partial and in-frame only. This table has about 14,000 clones, roughly 70% appearing once. The material was PBMCs, obtained before ibrutinib treatment. These receptors were collected from a human donor with chronic lymphocytic leukemia. Both conserved end residues are part of each CDR3. Each record gives: CDR3 protein, CDR3 DNA, J gene, clone size, D gene, V gene. The D gene is left open where the match is weak. Clone size appears in some rows only: once, few, many, or a class for an expanded clone.

cdr3_aa: CASSSGTDNQPQHF
cdr3_nt: TGCGCCAGCAGCAGCGGGACGGACAATCAGCCCCAGCATTTT
j_call: TRBJ1-5
clone_size: .
d_call: .
v_call: TRBV5-1

cdr3_aa: CASSPSGPGYGYTF
cdr3_nt: TGTGCCAGCAGCCCCTCGGGTCCGGGCTATGGCTACACCTTC
j_call: TRBJ1-2
clone_size: .
d_call: .
v_call: TRBV6-5

cdr3_aa: CASSLVGQPQHF
cdr3_nt: TGTGCCAGCAGCTTAGTGGGTCAGCCCCAGCATTTT
j_call: TRBJ1-5
clone_size: .
d_call: .
v_call: TRBV7-8

cdr3_aa: CATRTSGYEQYF
cdr3_nt: TGTGCCACCCGGACTAGTGGGTACGAGCAGTACTTC
j_call: TRBJ2-7
clone_size: .
d_call: TRBD2
v_call: TRBV6-6

cdr3_aa: CSVGTGNQETQYF
cdr3_nt: TGTAGTGTGGGGACAGGGAACCAAGAGACCCAGTACTTC
j_call: TRBJ2-5
clone_size: .
d_call: TRBD1
v_call: TRBV29-1

cdr3_aa: CASSQDGAQGARNSPLHF
cdr3_nt: TGCGCCAGCAGCCAAGATGGGGCTCAGGGGGCTCGAAATTCACCCCTCCACTTT
j_call: TRBJ1-6
clone_size: few
d_call: TRBD1
v_call: TRBV4-3

cdr3_aa: CASSEARSSGGEQYF
cdr3_nt: TGTGCCAGCAGTGAAGCGCGCTCAAGCGGGGGCGAGCAGTACTTC
j_call: TRBJ2-7
clone_size: .
d_call: TRBD2
v_call: TRBV2

cdr3_aa: CASSNGGLALDEQYF
cdr3_nt: TGTGCCAGTTCGAACGGGGGACTAGCCCTAGACGAGCAGTACTTC
j_call: TRBJ2-7
clone_size: .
d_call: TRBD2
v_call: TRBV2

cdr3_aa: CASSIALPYGISSSYEQYF
cdr3_nt: TGTGCCAGTAGTATAGCCCTACCCTACGGGATCAGTAGCTCCTACGAGCAGTACTTC
j_call: TRBJ2-7
clone_size: .
d_call: .
v_call: TRBV19

cdr3_aa: CASSLGGGQGTDTQYF
cdr3_nt: TGTGCCAGCAGCTTGGGAGGGGGACAGGGGACAGATACGCAGTATTTT
j_call: TRBJ2-3
clone_size: .
d_call: TRBD1
v_call: TRBV7-6

cdr3_aa: CASSLGSLSTDTQYF
cdr3_nt: TGTGCCAGCAGCTTAGGCAGCCTTAGCACAGATACGCAGTATTTT
j_call: TRBJ2-3
clone_size: .
d_call: .
v_call: TRBV7-9

cdr3_aa: CASSQQFSGANVLTF
cdr3_nt: TGCGCCAGCAGCCAACAGTTCTCTGGGGCCAACGTCCTGACTTTC
j_call: TRBJ2-6
clone_size: .
d_call: .
v_call: TRBV5-1

cdr3_aa: CASKSGGHRTTYEQYF
cdr3_nt: TGCGCCAGCAAATCTGGGGGGCACAGGACGACCTACGAGCAGTACTTC
j_call: TRBJ2-7
clone_size: once
d_call: .
v_call: TRBV5-1

cdr3_aa: CASSPGETQYF
cdr3_nt: TGTGCCAGCAGCCCGGGGGAGACCCAGTACTTC
j_call: TRBJ2-5
clone_size: .
d_call: .
v_call: TRBV6-1

cdr3_aa: CASSPQGYSNQPQHF
cdr3_nt: TGTGCCAGCTCACCACAGGGCTATAGCAATCAGCCCCAGCATTTT
j_call: TRBJ1-5
clone_size: .
d_call: .
v_call: TRBV18

cdr3_aa: CASSLGRRLGNTIYF
cdr3_nt: TGTGCCAGCAGCTTAGGACGCCGTTTGGGAAACACCATATATTTT
j_call: TRBJ1-3
clone_size: .
d_call: .
v_call: TRBV7-8

cdr3_aa: CASSLQRSGANVLTF
cdr3_nt: TGTGCCAGCAGCTTACAACGATCTGGGGCCAACGTCCTGACTTTC
j_call: TRBJ2-6
clone_size: .
d_call: .
v_call: TRBV7-3

cdr3_aa: CASSSRPFTNEKLFF
cdr3_nt: TGTGCCAGCAGCTCTAGACCATTCACTAATGAAAAACTGTTTTTT
j_call: TRBJ1-4
clone_size: .
d_call: .
v_call: TRBV7-9

cdr3_aa: CASSQVLLGTEAFF
cdr3_nt: TGCGCCAGCAGCCAAGTGCTCCTGGGGACTGAAGCTTTCTTT
j_call: TRBJ1-1
clone_size: few
d_call: .
v_call: TRBV4-3

cdr3_aa: CASSLGNGYEQYF
cdr3_nt: TGTGCCAGCAGCTTAGGGAACGGCTACGAGCAGTACTTC
j_call: TRBJ2-7
clone_size: .
d_call: .
v_call: TRBV7-6

cdr3_aa: CASSIDGTGYGANVLTF
cdr3_nt: TGTGCCAGTAGTATTGACGGGACAGGGTACGGGGCCAACGTCCTGACTTTC
j_call: TRBJ2-6
clone_size: .
d_call: TRBD1
v_call: TRBV19

cdr3_aa: CASSMAGARRDTQYF
cdr3_nt: TGTGCCAGTAGTATGGCGGGGGCCCGGCGAGATACGCAGTATTTT
j_call: TRBJ2-3
clone_size: .
d_call: .
v_call: TRBV19